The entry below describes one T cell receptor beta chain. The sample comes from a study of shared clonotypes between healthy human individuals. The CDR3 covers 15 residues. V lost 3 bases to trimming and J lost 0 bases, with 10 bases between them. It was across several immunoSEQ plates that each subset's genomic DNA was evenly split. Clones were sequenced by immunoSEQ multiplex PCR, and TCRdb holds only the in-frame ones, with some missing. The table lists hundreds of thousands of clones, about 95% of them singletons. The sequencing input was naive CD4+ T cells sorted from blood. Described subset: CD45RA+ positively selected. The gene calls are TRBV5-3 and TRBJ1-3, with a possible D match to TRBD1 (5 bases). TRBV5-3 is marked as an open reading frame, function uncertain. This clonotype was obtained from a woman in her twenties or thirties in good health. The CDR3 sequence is CARSCGASSGNTIYF. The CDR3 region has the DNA TGTGCCAGAAGCTGTGGGGCCTCCTCTGGAAACACCATATATTTT.